One sample yielded the 28 T cell receptor beta chains listed below, sequenced in a study of T cell responses to AZD1222 COVID-19 vaccine. Sequenced by immunoSEQ multiplex PCR; TCRdb stores in-frame clones only, minus some. The sample shows some 89,000 clones, more than 75% of them seen only once. The input for sequencing was peripheral blood, taken on day 0 of AZD1222 vaccination. The source is an adult in good health.

This chain connects TRBV6-6 to TRBJ2-7, with a possible D match to TRBD1 (7 bases). Germline-derived CDR1 and CDR2 are MNHNY and SVGAGI (reference sequence). Trimming cost V 2 bases and J 3 bases, with 17 bases left between them. The CDR3 has 16 residues. The CDR3 region is CASSYKGGGDRYEQYF. The DNA of the CDR3 is TGTGCCAGCAGTTACAAAGGAGGGGGCGATCGCTACGAGCAGTACTTC.

This chain uses TRBV14 with TRBJ2-7, with D possibly being TRBD2 (6 bases). The CDR3 consists of 15 residues. Trimming left V 2 bases short and J 2 bases short, with 13 bases between. CDR1 is SGHDN and CDR2 is FVKESK in the germline V gene. CDR3: CASSQKTLAPYEQYF. DNA of the CDR3: TGTGCCAGCAGCCAAAAGACCCTAGCGCCCTACGAGCAGTACTTC. The full variable domain, with the rest looked up from reference TRBV14 and TRBJ2-7, is EAGVTQFPSHSVIEKGQTVTLRCDPISGHDNLYWYRRVMGKEIKFLLHFVKESKQDESGMPNNRFLAERTGGTYSTLKVQPAELEDSGVYFCASSQKTLAPYEQYFGPGTRLTVT.

The chain couples TRBV20-1 to TRBJ1-1; perhaps TRBD1 as D (6 bases). Trimming stripped 3 bases from V and 6 bases from J, with 14 bases between. Germline V gives CDR1 DFQATT, CDR2 SNEGSKA (reference sequence). The CDR3 totals 13 residues. Here the CDR3 reads CSASGQWDAEAFF. The CDR3 nucleotides are TGCAGTGCTAGTGGACAGTGGGACGCTGAAGCTTTCTTT.

V usage is TRBV28 and J usage is TRBJ2-3, with TRBD2 matching 14 bases. The CDR3 is made up of 18 amino acids. Trimming at V came to 6 bases and at J to 1 base, leaving 9 bases not matched to a gene. Germline loops: CDR1 MDHEN, CDR2 SYDVKM. CDR3 sequence: CASSAYATSGRGTDTQYF. The CDR3 DNA reads TGTGCCAGCAGCGCTTACGCGACTAGCGGGAGGGGCACAGATACGCAGTATTTT.

The chain employs TRBV12-3 or TRBV12-4 and TRBJ1-2, with D tentatively TRBD1 (6 bases). The CDR3 is made up of 12 amino acids. Deletions cut 3 bases from V and 8 bases from J, with 10 bases between. This CDR3 reads CASSFNREGYTF. The CDR3 nucleotides are TGTGCCAGCAGTTTTAACAGGGAGGGCTACACCTTC.

This sequence joins TRBV5-1 and TRBJ2-1; D not resolved. Trimming took off 3 bases at V and 5 bases at J, with 3 bases between the two ends. Germline loops: CDR1 SGHRS, CDR2 YFSETQ. CDR3 size: 11 residues. Here the CDR3 reads CASSWDNEQFF. CDR3 sequence (DNA): TGCGCCAGCAGCTGGGACAATGAGCAGTTCTTC.

J is TRBJ1-5 and V is TRBV6-6; D is unclear. The CDR3 covers 16 residues. Per the germline V gene, CDR1 is MNHNY and CDR2 is SVGAGI (reference sequence). The ends were cut back, 5 bases at V and 0 bases at J, with 14 bases in the middle. The CDR3 sequence is CASSRLTRNSNQPQHF. The DNA for the CDR3 is TGTGCCAGCAGTCGCCTGACACGAAATAGCAATCAGCCCCAGCATTTT.

V gene TRBV18 combines with J gene TRBJ1-5, with D perhaps TRBD1 (6 bases). CDR3 size: 14 residues. Germline loops: CDR1 KGHSH, CDR2 LQKENI. The germline V and J ends were trimmed by 2 bases and 6 bases, with 11 bases remaining between them. As DNA, the CDR3 is TGTGCCAGCTCACCATCAGGGGAAGGTCAGCCCCAGCATTTT. Translated, it gives CASSPSGEGQPQHF.

The chain couples TRBV28 to TRBJ2-7; unclear D gene. The CDR3 runs to 11 residues. Germline CDR1 MDHEN, CDR2 SYDVKM. Deletions cut 1 base from V and 3 bases from J, with 1 base between. CDR3 sequence: CASSLYYEQYF. CDR3 bases: TGTGCCAGCAGTTTATACTACGAGCAGTACTTC.

This chain links TRBV11-2 with TRBJ1-2, with D maybe TRBD1 (5 bases). This CDR3 spans 15 amino acids. V was pared by 4 bases and J by 4 bases, with 16 bases between. From germline, CDR1 is SGHAT and CDR2 FQNNGV. For the CDR3, the DNA is TGTGCCAGCAGCTCTAGAGATGGGGGTCGCTATGGCTACACCTTC. Translating gives CASSSRDGGRYGYTF. The whole variable domain, remainder taken from reference TRBV11-2 and TRBJ1-2, is EAGVAQSPRYKIIEKRQSVAFWCNPISGHATLYWYQQILGQGPKLLIQFQNNGVVDDSQLPKDRFSAERLKGVDSTLKIQPAKLEDSAVYLCASSSRDGGRYGYTFGSGTRLTVV.

The chain combines TRBV7-9 with TRBJ1-1; D remains unclear. CDR1 and CDR2 from the germline V gene are SEHNR and FQNEAQ (reference sequence). V was cut by 0 bases and J by 5 bases, with 1 base left in between. This CDR3 region has 11 residues. The CDR3 DNA follows: TGTGCCAGCAGCTTAGCGACTGAAGCTTTCTTT. This encodes CASSLATEAFF.

The gene calls are TRBV9 and TRBJ1-4; weak D call: TRBD1 (5 bases). Germline CDR1 is SGDLS and CDR2 is YYNGEE. The CDR3 is 13 amino acids. V was cut by 4 bases and J by 4 bases, with 8 bases left in between. The CDR3 region has the DNA TGTGCCAGCAGCACCGACAGTAATGAAAAACTGTTTTTT. Its translation is CASSTDSNEKLFF.

This sequence joins TRBV19 and TRBJ1-4; D call uncertain. CDR3 length: 13 amino acids. Deletions cut 6 bases from V and 6 bases from J, with 11 bases between. From germline, CDR1 is LNHDA and CDR2 SQIVND (reference sequence). This chain's CDR3 is CASRWSGDEKLFF. DNA of the CDR3: TGTGCCAGTAGGTGGTCCGGAGATGAAAAACTGTTTTTT.

This rearrangement joins TRBV2 to TRBJ1-2; D gene unclear. V was shortened by 0 bases and J by 4 bases, with 9 bases between the two germline ends. Germline CDR1 SNHLY, CDR2 FYNNEI. This CDR3 is built from 14 residues. The CDR3 protein is CASSEAIRIYGYTF. As DNA, the CDR3 is TGTGCCAGCAGTGAAGCTATCAGGATCTATGGCTACACCTTC.

This clone came up once. The rearrangement links TRBV2 to TRBJ1-2, with 12 nucleotides matching TRBD1. V dropped 4 bases and J dropped 3; count of bases not matched to a gene: 6. Germline V lookup: CDR1 SNHLY, CDR2 FYNNEI. The CDR3 runs 16 residues. CDR3 nucleotides: TGTGCCAGCAGTGGGGGACAGGGGGCGGGATACTATGGCTACACCTTC. Its protein product is CASSGGQGAGYYGYTF.

The V and J genes are TRBV5-4 and TRBJ1-6; D is unresolved. Germline CDR1 reads SGHNT; CDR2 reads YYREEE (reference sequence). Trimming left V 4 bases short and J 0 bases short, with 8 bases between. The CDR3 extends over 15 amino acids. CDR3 bases: TGTGCCAGCAGCCCAAGGAGCTCCTATAATTCACCCCTCCACTTT. Translation gives CASSPRSSYNSPLHF.

This chain joins TRBV12-5 and TRBJ2-7; TRBD2 is a possible D gene (6 bases). This CDR3 spans 17 amino acids. Trimming cost V 0 bases and J 2 bases, with 17 bases left between them. CDR1 is LGHNT, CDR2 FRNRAP, per germline. CDR3 bases: TGTGCTAGTGGTTTGGTAAGAGGGCTGGGACTTACCTACGAGCAGTACTTC. Protein: CASGLVRGLGLTYEQYF.

In nucleotides, the CDR3 is TGTGCCAGCAGCTTCCGGTCAGCCAGACAAGAGACCCAGTACTTC. This translates into CASSFRSARQETQYF. This chain joins TRBV11-1 and TRBJ2-5; D is uncertain. The CDR3 has 15 residues. V gave up 3 bases and J gave up 2 bases, with 13 bases separating them. The V gene's germline CDR1 is SGHAT and CDR2 FQDESV (reference sequence).

This chain joins TRBV27 and TRBJ1-5; 9 nucleotides match TRBD1. This CDR3 contains 16 residues. CDR1 is MNHEY, CDR2 SMNVEV, per germline (reference sequence). V was pared by 10 bases and J by 0 bases, with 10 bases of the junction left unmatched. The CDR3 DNA follows: TGTGCCACATCCCCCGGGACAGGGATTAGCAATCAGCCCCAGCATTTT. As protein: CATSPGTGISNQPQHF.

The chain joins TRBV27 to TRBJ2-3; D gene ambiguous. Germline loops: CDR1 MNHEY, CDR2 SMNVEV (reference sequence). V was trimmed by 6 bases and J by 2 bases, leaving 15 bases between them. The CDR3 consists of 15 residues. The CDR3, as DNA: TGTGCCAGCAGCCATTTCAAGGGCGACACAGATACGCAGTATTTT. Protein sequence: CASSHFKGDTDTQYF.

The rearrangement uses TRBV5-1 and TRBJ1-2; tentative D call: TRBD1 (6 bases). Trimming shortened V by 4 bases and J by 8 bases, and 15 bases separated the two germline ends. Germline V gene sequence: CDR1 SGHRS, CDR2 YFSETQ. This CDR3 comprises 13 residues. The CDR3 bases are TGCGCCAGCAGCGATACACAGGGCGGCGGCTACACCTTC. As protein: CASSDTQGGGYTF.

J is TRBJ2-1 and V is TRBV5-6, with 9 nucleotides matching TRBD2. The CDR3 contains 16 residues. Germline CDR1 is SGHDT and CDR2 is YYEEEE. V shed 4 bases and J 9 bases; nucleotides not matched to a gene: 14. The CDR3 coding sequence is TGTGCCAGCAGCCCTGGTTTTGCGGGAGGGCCCGGTGAGCAGTTCTTC. Translated, it gives CASSPGFAGGPGEQFF.

V and J are TRBV19 and TRBJ2-1, with D hard to call. The CDR3 covers 13 residues. V lost 3 bases and J lost 7, with 10 bases in between. From germline, CDR1 is LNHDA and CDR2 SQIVND (reference sequence). CDR3 DNA sequence: TGTGCCAGTAGTATTTTTGAGCGAAATGAGCAGTTCTTC. Translation: CASSIFERNEQFF.

This chain connects TRBV27 to TRBJ2-1; D is uncertain. The V end was cut by 5 bases, the J end by 0 bases, with 8 bases between. Germline V gene data show CDR1 as MNHEY and CDR2 as SMNVEV (reference sequence). There are 14 residues in the CDR3. The CDR3 DNA is TGTGCCAGCAGTCCAGCCAGCTCCTACAATGAGCAGTTCTTC. It specifies CASSPASSYNEQFF.

The chain is built from TRBV15 and TRBJ1-3; no reliable D call. Trimming removed 0 bases at V and 5 bases at J, with 2 bases between. This CDR3 is 12 amino acids long. The V gene's germline CDR1 is LNHNV and CDR2 YYDKDF (reference sequence). Here the CDR3 reads CATSRDRNTIYF. The CDR3 bases are TGTGCCACCAGCAGAGATAGAAACACCATATATTTT.

The rearrangement uses TRBV3-1 (or the pseudogene TRBV3-2) and TRBJ2-4; D uncertain. V lost 1 base to trimming and J lost 6 bases, with 7 bases between them. This CDR3 is built from 13 residues. Germline lookup yields CDR1 LGHDT and CDR2 YNNKEL (reference sequence). The CDR3 loop reads CASSQGWRNIQYF. CDR3 in DNA: TGTGCCAGCAGCCAAGGCTGGAGAAACATTCAGTACTTC.

Notes on this clone: Sequence at one end of the junction differs from germline and may be a read error. This rearrangement joins TRBV7-7 to TRBJ2-1; D is perhaps TRBD1 (6 bases). Germline-derived CDR1 and CDR2 are SSHAT and FNYEAQ (reference sequence). The CDR3 runs 13 residues. CDR3: CASSFSRGDEQFF. CDR3 sequence (DNA): TGTGCTAGCAGCTTTTCCAGGGGAGATGAGCAGTTCTTC. The full variable domain, with the rest looked up from reference TRBV7-7 and TRBJ2-1, is GAGVSQSPRYKVTKRGQDVTLRCDPISSHATLYWYQQALGQGPEFLTYFNYEAQPDKSGLPSDRFSAERPEGSISTLTIQRTEQRDSAMYRCASSFSRGDEQFFGPGTRLTVL.

This chain links TRBV30 with TRBJ2-7; D gene unclear. The CDR3 sequence is 12 residues long. Germline lookup yields CDR1 GTSNPN and CDR2 SVGIG (reference sequence). Trimming left V 1 base short and J 4 bases short, with 8 bases between. In nucleotides, the CDR3 is TGTGCCTGGAGTGCCACAGCTTACGAGCAGTACTTC. As protein: CAWSATAYEQYF.